A single T cell receptor beta chain is shown here with its context. The sample is drawn from a study of blood T cell repertoires in COVID-19. Libraries were prepared by immunoSEQ multiplex PCR; TCRdb keeps only in-frame clonotypes and omits some of them. The sample has roughly 43,000 clones, 86% seen once; the top ten hold roughly 7.6%. Germline lookup yields CDR1 SGHTA and CDR2 FQGTGA. The CDR3 runs to 16 residues. V gave up 0 bases and J gave up 0 bases, with 10 bases separating them. V and J are TRBV7-3 and TRBJ2-3; D may be TRBD2 (5 bases). The specimen was peripheral blood. This clonotype originated in a man between 60 and 70 years old with active COVID-19. CDR3 region: CASSLTGVPSTDTQYF. The CDR3 DNA sequence: TGTGCCAGCAGCTTAACGGGAGTCCCTAGCACAGATACGCAGTATTTT.